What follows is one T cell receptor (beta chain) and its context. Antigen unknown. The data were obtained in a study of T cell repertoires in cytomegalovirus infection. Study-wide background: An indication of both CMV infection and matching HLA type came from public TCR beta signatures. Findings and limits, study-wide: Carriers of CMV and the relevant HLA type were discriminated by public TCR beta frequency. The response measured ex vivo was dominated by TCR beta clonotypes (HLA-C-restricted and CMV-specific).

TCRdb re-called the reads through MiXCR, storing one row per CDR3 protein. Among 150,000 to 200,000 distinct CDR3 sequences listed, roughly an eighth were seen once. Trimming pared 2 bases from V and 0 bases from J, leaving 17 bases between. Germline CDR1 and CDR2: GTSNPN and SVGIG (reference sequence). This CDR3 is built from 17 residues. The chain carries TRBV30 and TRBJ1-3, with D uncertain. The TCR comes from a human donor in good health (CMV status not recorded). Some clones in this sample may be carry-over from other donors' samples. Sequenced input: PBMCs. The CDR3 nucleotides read TGTGCCTGGAGTAAAACTCGCGACTCCCGCTCTGGAAACACCATATATTTT. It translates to CAWSKTRDSRSGNTIYF. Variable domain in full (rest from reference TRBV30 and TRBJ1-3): SQTIHQWPATLVQPVGSPLSLECTVEGTSNPNLYWYRQAAGRGLQLLFYSVGIGQISSEVPQNLSASRPQDRQFILSSKKLLLSDSGFYLCAWSKTRDSRSGNTIYFGEGSWLTVV.